This T cell receptor beta chain originates from a study of cytomegalovirus exposure and HLA in healthy donors. V shed 3 bases and J 7 bases; nucleotides not matched to a gene: 9. The germline CDR1 and CDR2 sequences are MNHNS and SASEGT. This CDR3 comprises 15 residues. The method was immunoSEQ multiplex PCR; TCRdb's version includes in-frame clones alone and lacks a portion of them. This sample has 150,000 to 200,000 clones, with 84% found just once. The chain employs TRBV6-1 and TRBJ1-5, with 7 bases identical to TRBD1. Material: PBMCs. The clonotype originates from a woman younger than 45 in good health and CMV-seropositive. Written as DNA, the CDR3 is TGTGCCAGCAGTGATCAAGACAGGGCGAGCCAGCCCCAGCATTTT. It is translated as CASSDQDRASQPQHF.